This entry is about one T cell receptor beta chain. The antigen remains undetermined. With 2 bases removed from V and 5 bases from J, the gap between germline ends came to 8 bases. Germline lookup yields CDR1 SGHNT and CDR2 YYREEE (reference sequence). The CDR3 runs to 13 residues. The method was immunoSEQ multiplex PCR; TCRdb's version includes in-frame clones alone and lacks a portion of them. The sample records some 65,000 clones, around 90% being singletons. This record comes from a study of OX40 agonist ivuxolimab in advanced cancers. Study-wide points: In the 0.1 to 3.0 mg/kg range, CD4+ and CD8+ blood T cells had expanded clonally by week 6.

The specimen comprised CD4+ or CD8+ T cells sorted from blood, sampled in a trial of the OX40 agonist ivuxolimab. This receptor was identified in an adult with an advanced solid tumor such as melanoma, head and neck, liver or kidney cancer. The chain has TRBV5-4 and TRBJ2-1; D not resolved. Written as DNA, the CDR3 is TGTGCCAGCAGCTTAGGCACTGACAATGAGCAGTTCTTC. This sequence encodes CASSLGTDNEQFF. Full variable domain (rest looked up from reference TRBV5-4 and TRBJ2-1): ETGVTQSPTHLIKTRGQQVTLRCSSQSGHNTVSWYQQALGQGPQFIFQYYREEENGRGNFPPRFSGLQFPNYSSELNVNALELDDSALYLCASSLGTDNEQFFGPGTRLTVL.